This T cell receptor beta chain derives from a study of blood T cell repertoires in COVID-19. Study background: From the United States, Italy and Spain came samples of acute and convalescent COVID-19.

This clone was seen once. CDR1 and CDR2 from the germline V gene are SGHTA and FQGNSA. The V segment lost 5 bases and the J segment 5 bases; nucleotides outside the gene matches: 7. This CDR3 spans 15 amino acids. As handled by the study authors: Amplification from reference gene primers served as the basis for estimated nucleated cell counts. The method was immunoSEQ multiplex PCR; TCRdb's version includes in-frame clones alone and lacks a portion of them. For V, J and clone size, that table is used; D and trimming come from the DNA. The sample shows over 300,000 clones, approximately 85% of them seen only once.

The receptor was isolated from a human donor in a cohort sampled during active COVID-19. The chain has TRBV7-2 and TRBJ1-5; TRBD1 agrees at 9 bases. The sequencing sample was made of peripheral blood. This chain's CDR3 is CASSIGTGYYQPQHF. The CDR3 region has the DNA TGTGCCAGCAGCATAGGGACAGGGTACTATCAGCCCCAGCATTTT.